These 27 T cell receptor beta chains share one sample of origin, sequenced in a study of shared T cell receptors in the human thymus (dated by TCRdb to 2020 to 2023). Library preparation employed the immunoSEQ multiplex PCR assay. The source is immuneACCESS, and TCRdb retained only in-frame sequences with V and J called. Part of the clones is not carried over; for the studies checked, unresolved V genes explain less than half of this, and the remainder is unexplained. The sample yields 500,000 to 750,000 clones; approximately 90% were counted once. The ten top clones hold 0.0095% to 0.012% of the sample. This same sample was also taken into another study, of human thymus T cells.

Sequenced: thymocytes. The receptors here all came from a boy in the first two years of life with a congenital heart defect. Donor details come from another sample of the same person, matched by shared clones.

The chain links TRBV18 to TRBJ1-1; D call uncertain. The CDR3 has 13 residues. The germline gives CDR1 KGHSH, CDR2 LQKENI. V gave up 1 base and J gave up 5 bases, with 8 bases separating them. The DNA for the CDR3 is TGTGCCAGCTCACCACTCCGAGAGACTGAAGCTTTCTTT. Its translation: CASSPLRETEAFF. Using reference TRBV18 and TRBJ1-1 for the parts outside the CDR3, the full variable domain is NAGVMQNPRHLVRRRGQEARLRCSPMKGHSHVYWYRQLPEEGLKFMVYLQKENIIDESGMPKERFSAEFPKEGPSILRIQQVVRGDSAAYFCASSPLRETEAFFGQGTRLTVV.

This clone was observed a few times. V and J are TRBV14 and TRBJ1-4, with TRBD1 identical over 7 bases. This CDR3 has 15 residues. CDR1 and CDR2 (germline): SGHDN, FVKESK. V shed 5 bases, J shed 3 bases, and the junction held 6 bases outside the gene matches. The CDR3 DNA follows: TGTGCCAGCAGCTTAGGACAGGCGCCTAATGAAAAACTGTTTTTT. Its protein product is CASSLGQAPNEKLFF. Drawing the rest from reference TRBV14 and TRBJ1-4, the complete variable domain is EAGVTQFPSHSVIEKGQTVTLRCDPISGHDNLYWYRRVMGKEIKFLLHFVKESKQDESGMPNNRFLAERTGGTYSTLKVQPAELEDSGVYFCASSLGQAPNEKLFFGSGTQLSVL.

The chain combines TRBV19 with TRBJ2-7; 7 nucleotides align to TRBD2. The germline V gene has CDR1 LNHDA and CDR2 SQIVND (reference sequence). After removal of 1 base from V and 5 bases from J, the junction contained 5 bases not matched to a gene. The CDR3 is 14 amino acids. The CDR3, as DNA: TGTGCCAGTAGTATAGGACTAGCAGCGGACGAGCAGTACTTC. Translated: CASSIGLAADEQYF.

In this sample, this clone turned up once. The chain joins TRBV11-2 to TRBJ2-6, with unresolved D. CDR1 and CDR2 (germline): SGHAT, FQNNGV. This CDR3 is built from 17 residues. Trimming cost V 4 bases and J 0 bases, with 13 bases left between them. DNA of the CDR3: TGTGCCAGCAGCTCCGTCCCTCGAGACTCTGGGGCCAACGTCCTGACTTTC. Translated: CASSSVPRDSGANVLTF.

The chain joins TRBV9 to TRBJ2-1, with D possibly being TRBD2 (7 bases). Germline V CDR1 and CDR2: SGDLS, YYNGEE. V was trimmed by 1 base and J by 7 bases, leaving 12 bases between them. CDR3 length: 14 amino acids. This CDR3 reads CASSVWGGRNEQFF. In DNA form, the CDR3 reads TGTGCCAGCAGCGTATGGGGGGGGCGGAATGAGCAGTTCTTC.

V usage is TRBV19 and J usage is TRBJ2-1, with 8 bases identical to TRBD1. J was trimmed by 2 bases and V by 4 bases; bases with no gene match: 7. CDR1 LNHDA and CDR2 SQIVND come from the germline V gene (reference sequence). This CDR3 region has 16 residues. The CDR3 DNA follows: TGTGCCAGTAGTACGCAGGGGGCGCGTCCCTACAATGAGCAGTTCTTC. Amino acids: CASSTQGARPYNEQFF. The full variable domain, in which reference TRBV19 and TRBJ2-1 provide the parts outside the CDR3, is DGGITQSPKYLFRKEGQNVTLSCEQNLNHDAMYWYRQDPGQGLRLIYYSQIVNDFQKGDIAEGYSVSREKKESFPLTVTSAQKNPTAFYLCASSTQGARPYNEQFFGPGTRLTVL.

This rearrangement joins TRBV7-2 to TRBJ2-2; 9 nucleotides align to TRBD2. From germline, CDR1 is SGHTA and CDR2 FQGNSA. The CDR3 extends over 17 amino acids. V lost 5 bases and J lost 6; bases outside the gene matches: 13. CDR3 DNA: TGTGCCAGCAGCCCCCGGGGGAGCGGGAGGTTCCCCGGGGAGCTGTTTTTT. Protein product: CASSPRGSGRFPGELFF.

The J gene is TRBJ1-2, the V gene TRBV7-2; D possibly corresponds to TRBD1 (5 bases). The germline CDR1 and CDR2 sequences are SGHTA and FQGNSA. V was clipped by 4 bases and J by 5 bases, with 20 bases between them. This CDR3 has 16 residues. The CDR3 loop reads CASSSRPRDFIYGYTF. The CDR3 nucleotides are TGTGCCAGCAGCTCTCGTCCCCGGGACTTTATTTATGGCTACACCTTC.

The chain employs TRBV5-4 and TRBJ2-5; TRBD2 matches 7 bases. The junction had 11 bases not matched to a gene; V was cut back by 4 bases and J by 5 bases. Germline V lookup: CDR1 SGHNT, CDR2 YYREEE (reference sequence). The CDR3 has 15 residues. CDR3 in DNA: TGTGCCAGCAGCCCCCTGGCAGGGAGGGATGAGACCCAGTACTTC. It encodes CASSPLAGRDETQYF.

The CDR3 protein is CASSRTGTSLPYEQYF. CDR3 nucleotide sequence: TGTGCCAGCAGTAGAACCGGGACAAGCCTCCCCTACGAGCAGTACTTC. This chain joins TRBV5-4 and TRBJ2-7; a weak D match, TRBD1 (6 bases). Germline lookup yields CDR1 SGHNT and CDR2 YYREEE (reference sequence). V was cut by 5 bases and J by 2 bases, with 20 bases left in between. CDR3 length equals 16 residues. Full variable domain (remainder filled in from reference TRBV5-4 and TRBJ2-7): ETGVTQSPTHLIKTRGQQVTLRCSSQSGHNTVSWYQQALGQGPQFIFQYYREEENGRGNFPPRFSGLQFPNYSSELNVNALELDDSALYLCASSRTGTSLPYEQYFGPGTRLTVT.

This chain links TRBV28 with TRBJ1-4, with 9 bases lining up with TRBD1. Germline CDR1 MDHEN, CDR2 SYDVKM. The CDR3 is made up of 15 amino acids. After removal of 6 bases from V and 8 bases from J, the junction contained 10 bases not matched to a gene. CDR3 DNA sequence: TGTGCCAGCAGCCATAAGACAGGGGGGTACGAAAAACTGTTTTTT. Translating it yields CASSHKTGGYEKLFF.

The CDR3 DNA follows: TGTGCCAGCAGTTTCGGACTAGCGGGAGGGCCCTACGAGCAGTACTTC. Protein: CASSFGLAGGPYEQYF. The chain carries TRBV27 and TRBJ2-7, with TRBD2 matching over 15 bases. The CDR3 is 16 amino acids. After removal of 3 bases from V and 2 bases from J, the junction contained 2 bases not matched to a gene. CDR1 and CDR2 from the germline V gene are MNHEY and SMNVEV (reference sequence).

V and J are TRBV7-2 and TRBJ2-1; 12 bases fit TRBD2. Germline V gene lookup returns CDR1 SGHTA and CDR2 FQGNSA. The length of the CDR3 is 15 residues. The V and J ends lost 1 base and 7 bases, in that order; junction bases with no gene match: 2. The CDR3 bases are TGTGCCAGCAGCTTAGAGACTAGCGGGAGTAATGAGCAGTTCTTC. Its translation is CASSLETSGSNEQFF.

The rearrangement joins TRBV7-2 to TRBJ1-5; 7 bases map to TRBD1. Per germline, CDR1 SGHTA and CDR2 FQGNSA. Trimming removed 4 bases from V and 0 bases from J; junction bases left unmatched: 6. CDR3 length equals 16 residues. CDR3 in DNA: TGTGCCAGCAGCTCCGACAGGGATTATAGCAATCAGCCCCAGCATTTT. Protein product: CASSSDRDYSNQPQHF.

This clone appeared a single time. The CDR3 protein is CASSPYPGTSGTYNEQFF. The CDR3 DNA sequence: TGTGCCAGCTCACCATATCCGGGGACTAGCGGGACCTACAATGAGCAGTTCTTC. The chain links TRBV18 to TRBJ2-1; 13 nucleotides line up with TRBD2. CDR1 is KGHSH and CDR2 is LQKENI in the germline V gene. With 2 bases clipped from V and 2 bases from J, the junction kept 6 bases outside the gene matches. This CDR3 is 18 amino acids long.

V gene TRBV10-3 combines with J gene TRBJ2-1; 7 nucleotides align to TRBD2. The CDR3 has 16 residues. The germline V gene encodes CDR1 ENHRY and CDR2 SYGVKD. V was pared by 3 bases and J by 5 bases, with 10 bases of the junction left unmatched. The chain's CDR3 is CAISEKAGALNNEQFF. CDR3 DNA: TGTGCCATCAGTGAAAAGGCGGGAGCTCTGAACAATGAGCAGTTCTTC.

The chain couples TRBV7-9 to TRBJ2-5; 14 nucleotides line up with TRBD2. CDR3 length equals 16 residues. The V segment lost 4 bases and the J segment 4 bases; nucleotides outside the gene matches: 5. Germline V lookup: CDR1 SEHNR, CDR2 FQNEAQ (reference sequence). The CDR3 here is CASSSTGTSGRETQYF. The DNA of the CDR3 is TGTGCCAGCAGCTCGACCGGGACTAGCGGGAGAGAGACCCAGTACTTC. Combining the CDR3 with reference TRBV7-9 and TRBJ2-5 gives the whole variable domain DTGVSQNPRHKITKRGQNVTFRCDPISEHNRLYWYRQTLGQGPEFLTYFQNEAQLEKSRLLSDRFSAERPKGSFSTLEIQRTEQGDSAMYLCASSSTGTSGRETQYFGPGTRLLVL.

The chain recombines TRBV28 with TRBJ2-7; maybe TRBD1 (7 bases). CDR3 length equals 15 residues. CDR1 is MDHEN and CDR2 is SYDVKM in the germline V gene. Trimming cost V 5 bases and J 7 bases, with 21 bases left between them. CDR3 protein: CASSTRDSTLREQYF. The CDR3 DNA sequence: TGTGCCAGCAGTACGCGGGACAGCACGCTGCGGGAGCAGTACTTC.

V and J are TRBV11-2 and TRBJ2-5; TRBD2 matches 8 bases. The ends lost 4 bases at V and 7 bases at J; junction bases unmatched: 8. The germline V gene encodes CDR1 SGHAT and CDR2 FQNNGV. CDR3 length equals 14 residues. The CDR3 region is CASSCRGGTGTQYF. The CDR3 DNA reads TGTGCCAGCAGCTGTCGGGGGGGCACCGGGACCCAGTACTTC.

The chain recombines TRBV6-1 with TRBJ2-5; no firm D call. Trimming shortened V by 6 bases and J by 4 bases, and 6 bases separated the two germline ends. Germline values: CDR1 MNHNS, CDR2 SASEGT. The CDR3 length is 11 residues. The CDR3 DNA reads TGTGCCAGCAGCTCGAGAGAGACCCAGTACTTC. This codes for CASSSRETQYF.

V gene TRBV30 combines with J gene TRBJ1-1; possibly TRBD1 for D (5 bases). Trimming stripped 0 bases from V and 0 bases from J, with 17 bases between. Germline V CDR1 and CDR2: GTSNPN, SVGIG (reference sequence). The CDR3 loop spans 17 amino acids. CDR3 nucleotides: TGTGCCTGGAGTGTATCCGGGGGATGGGCGATGAACACTGAAGCTTTCTTT. It encodes CAWSVSGGWAMNTEAFF.

This clone was found once. The chain uses TRBV4-1 and TRBJ1-3, with D possibly matching TRBD1 (6 bases). Germline V gene lookup returns CDR1 MGHRA and CDR2 YSYEKL. The CDR3 covers 19 residues. Trimming took 3 bases from V and 2 from J, leaving 23 bases between them. The CDR3, as DNA: TGCGCCAGCAGCCACGCCCCCATGGGGACATCTCATACTGGAAACACCATATATTTT. Translated, it gives CASSHAPMGTSHTGNTIYF.

In nucleotides, the CDR3 is TGCGCCAGCAGCCACCCGACAGGGAGAGACTATGGCTACACCTTC. Protein product: CASSHPTGRDYGYTF. V gene TRBV4-1 combines with J gene TRBJ1-2; 7 bases fit TRBD1. The CDR3 totals 15 residues. Germline V gene lookup returns CDR1 MGHRA and CDR2 YSYEKL. V lost 3 bases and J lost 3; bases outside the gene matches: 7.

This chain uses TRBV28 with TRBJ2-7, with 15 bases matching TRBD2. This CDR3 comprises 18 residues. After removal of 6 bases from V and 3 bases from J, the junction contained 12 bases not matched to a gene. Germline V lookup: CDR1 MDHEN, CDR2 SYDVKM. CDR3 loop: CASSQGLAGGPLNYEQYF. In DNA form, the CDR3 reads TGTGCCAGCAGCCAGGGACTAGCGGGAGGACCGCTTAACTACGAGCAGTACTTC.

The rearrangement joins TRBV4-2 to TRBJ2-5; 9 nucleotides match TRBD2. The CDR3 totals 19 residues. Per germline, CDR1 LGHNA and CDR2 YNFKEQ. J was trimmed by 5 bases and V by 1 base; bases with no gene match: 17. CDR3 amino acids: CASSQGGPSGKAGWETQYF. As DNA, the CDR3 is TGTGCCAGCAGCCAAGGCGGGCCTAGCGGGAAGGCAGGTTGGGAGACCCAGTACTTC.

This CDR3 reads CASSYDGGTGPYNEQFF. The CDR3, as DNA: TGCGCCAGCAGCTACGACGGGGGGACAGGACCCTACAATGAGCAGTTCTTC. The V and J genes are TRBV5-1 and TRBJ2-1, with TRBD1 as a possible D gene (8 bases). CDR3 length: 17 amino acids. Germline V gene sequence: CDR1 SGHRS, CDR2 YFSETQ. Between the trimmed V and J ends, which lost 3 bases and 2 bases, there was a span of 18 bases. Looking up the rest from reference TRBV5-1 and TRBJ2-1 gives the full variable domain: KAGVTQTPRYLIKTRGQQVTLSCSPISGHRSVSWYQQTPGQGLQFLFEYFSETQRNKGNFPGRFSGRQFSNSRSEMNVSTLELGDSALYLCASSYDGGTGPYNEQFFGPGTRLTVL.

The rearrangement joins TRBV28 to TRBJ1-5; D is unresolved. The V and J ends lost 5 bases and 0 bases respectively, with 14 bases between them. This CDR3 region has 16 residues. Per the germline V gene, CDR1 is MDHEN and CDR2 is SYDVKM. CDR3 sequence reads: CASSPRNCYSNQPQHF. DNA for the CDR3: TGTGCCAGCAGTCCGCGGAACTGTTATAGCAATCAGCCCCAGCATTTT.